This T cell receptor (beta chain) originates from a study of blood T cells in healthy people across ages. Study observations and caveats: Comparison with aged donors showed that long-lived donors had more naive CD4+ cells and higher diversity.

Each donor had approximately 10 milliliters of peripheral blood drawn. Together with a sample-barcoded 5' primer, a J-beta primer mix was included in a second PCR lasting about 7 to 12 cycles. TCRdb reprocessed the 5' RACE reads with MiXCR, giving one entry per CDR3 protein. The profile shows around 320,000 distinct CDR3 sequences, 27% of them singletons. The germline V gene encodes CDR1 SGHTA and CDR2 FQGNSA. The CDR3 contains 14 residues. V shed 8 bases, J shed 1 base, and the junction held 3 bases outside the gene matches. This clonotype has at least ten counts. What it binds is unknown. The chain recombines TRBV7-2 with TRBJ2-1; 9 positions match TRBD2. This clonotype originated in a woman between 65 and 79 years old in good health. The sample comprised blood. The CDR3 reads CASGSGSSYNEQFF. The CDR3, as DNA: TGTGCCAGCGGTAGCGGGAGTTCCTACAATGAGCAGTTCTTC.